What follows are 18 T cell receptor beta chains derived from one specimen sequenced in a study of CD8+ T cells in alopecia areata. Treatment reported: oral pan-JAK inhibitor, 5-10 mg twice daily. cDNA serving as the sequencing template came from extracted, reverse transcribed RNA. Measured with immunoSEQ multiplex PCR; TCRdb has only the in-frame clones, and not every one. The table lists about 180,000 clones, about 47% of them singletons. This specimen was CD8+ T cells sorted from blood, taken at week 52, from a patient treated with tofacitinib. Receptors originate from a human donor with alopecia areata.

CDR3 nucleotides: TGTGCCAGCAGCTTATTTACTAGCGGGGCAGATACGCAGTATTTT. Translation: CASSLFTSGADTQYF. This chain connects TRBV7-9 to TRBJ2-3, with TRBD2 matching over 10 bases. CDR1 and CDR2 (germline): SEHNR, FQNEAQ (reference sequence). With 2 bases clipped from V and 4 bases from J, the junction kept 3 bases outside the gene matches. CDR3 length equals 15 residues.

V is TRBV25-1 and J is TRBJ1-2, with unresolved D. V was clipped by 4 bases and J by 1 base, with 4 bases between them. CDR1 and CDR2 from the germline V gene are MGHDK and SYGVNS. CDR3 length: 12 residues. This CDR3 is CASSVLNYGYTF. The CDR3 bases are TGTGCCAGCAGTGTACTTAACTATGGCTACACCTTC.

J is TRBJ2-2 and V is TRBV4-1; 8 nucleotides match TRBD1. Germline CDR1 and CDR2: MGHRA and YSYEKL. This CDR3 is 14 amino acids long. V lost 6 bases to trimming and J lost 4 bases; unmatched junction nucleotides: 4. In DNA, the CDR3 is TGCGCCAGCAGGGACAGGGCCCTCACCGGGGAGCTGTTTTTT. Translating it yields CASRDRALTGELFF.

The rearrangement links TRBV4-1 to TRBJ1-3; D call uncertain. Germline CDR1 and CDR2: MGHRA and YSYEKL. Trimming took off 1 base at V and 4 bases at J, with 11 bases between the two ends. This CDR3 is built from 15 residues. DNA of the CDR3: TGCGCCAGCAGCCAAGGAAAGATAAGCGGAAACACCATATATTTT. Protein product: CASSQGKISGNTIYF.

This chain connects TRBV9 to TRBJ2-1; D not resolved. Germline V CDR1 and CDR2: SGDLS, YYNGEE. The CDR3 has 15 residues. V was cut by 2 bases and J by 0 bases, with 9 bases left in between. In DNA form, the CDR3 reads TGTGCCAGCAGCGTTTGGGCGAGCTCCTACAATGAGCAGTTCTTC. Amino acid sequence: CASSVWASSYNEQFF. The variable domain in full, completed from reference TRBV9 and TRBJ2-1, reads DSGVTQTPKHLITATGQRVTLRCSPRSGDLSVYWYQQSLDQGLQFLIQYYNGEERAKGNILERFSAQQFPDLHSELNLSSLELGDSALYFCASSVWASSYNEQFFGPGTRLTVL.

The chain employs TRBV19 and TRBJ2-5; TRBD2 is a possible D gene (5 bases). The ends were cut back, 11 bases at V and 0 bases at J, with 16 bases in the middle. The CDR3 has 14 residues. Germline CDR1 and CDR2: LNHDA and SQIVND (reference sequence). As DNA, the CDR3 is TGTGCCGATACCGGGATACAGTACCAAGAGACCCAGTACTTC. As protein: CADTGIQYQETQYF.

The chain has TRBV6-5 and TRBJ2-5; TRBD2 aligns across 7 bases. J gave up 3 bases and V 1 base, and 2 bases lay outside the gene matches. Germline assignment: CDR1 MNHEY and CDR2 SVGAGI. The CDR3 is 14 residues long. The CDR3 reads CASSYWRGKETQYF. The CDR3 nucleotides are TGTGCCAGCAGTTACTGGCGGGGGAAAGAGACCCAGTACTTC.

The rearrangement links TRBV5-5 to TRBJ1-2; tentatively, D is TRBD1 (5 bases). Trimming took off 2 bases at V and 13 bases at J, with 21 bases between the two ends. CDR3 length equals 14 residues. Per germline, CDR1 SGHKS and CDR2 YYEKEE (reference sequence). The CDR3 loop is CASSLGVEQYRCTF. For the CDR3, the DNA is TGTGCCAGCAGCTTAGGGGTGGAACAGTACCGCTGCACCTTC.

The chain links TRBV25-1 to TRBJ1-1; 10 positions agree with TRBD1. The trim removed 2 bases at V and 2 bases at J, leaving 8 bases unmatched. The CDR3 has 17 residues. Germline lookup yields CDR1 MGHDK and CDR2 SYGVNS. CDR3 DNA: TGTGCCAGCAGTGAAAAAAAAAGGGACAGGGGAAACACTGAAGCTTTCTTT. Its protein is CASSEKKRDRGNTEAFF.

The J gene is TRBJ1-2, the V gene TRBV5-6, with 9 bases fitting TRBD1. The CDR3 length is 14 residues. The junction had 7 bases not matched to a gene; V was cut back by 6 bases and J by 4 bases. CDR1 SGHDT and CDR2 YYEEEE come from the germline V gene. CDR3 loop: CASMPGTGTYGYTF. As DNA, the CDR3 is TGTGCCAGCATGCCCGGGACAGGGACCTATGGCTACACCTTC.

The chain combines TRBV29-1 with TRBJ1-2, with 11 bases identical to TRBD1. V was clipped by 0 bases and J by 4 bases; unmatched bases: 13. This CDR3 has 18 residues. Germline V gives CDR1 SQVTM, CDR2 ANQGSEA. This chain's CDR3 is CSVEDVNKPGQGVYGYTF. CDR3 nucleotides: TGCAGCGTTGAAGATGTTAACAAACCGGGACAGGGGGTCTATGGCTACACCTTC.

This clone turned up a few times. The CDR3 reads CASSSSGLSPLHF. CDR3 nucleotide sequence: TGTGCCAGCAGTTCCTCAGGGTTATCACCCCTCCACTTT. The chain recombines TRBV6-5 with TRBJ1-6; tentative D call: TRBD1 (5 bases). Germline V lookup: CDR1 MNHEY, CDR2 SVGAGI. V was pared by 4 bases and J by 10 bases, with 11 bases between. The CDR3 is 13 residues long.

This clone came up once. The rearrangement joins TRBV9 to TRBJ1-2; no clear D. Germline loops: CDR1 SGDLS, CDR2 YYNGEE. Trimming pared 3 bases from V and 5 bases from J, leaving 17 bases between. This CDR3 is 15 amino acids long. The CDR3 spells CASSAGGTDGYGYTF. As DNA, the CDR3 is TGTGCCAGCAGCGCTGGCGGTACAGACGGGTATGGCTACACCTTC.

The CDR3 protein is CASSLEGRGYGYTF. CDR3 nucleotides: TGCGCCAGCAGCTTGGAGGGGCGAGGCTATGGCTACACCTTC. The chain joins TRBV5-1 to TRBJ1-2; D perhaps matches TRBD1 (5 bases). The CDR3 runs 14 residues. The V and J ends lost 0 bases and 4 bases respectively, with 10 bases between them. Germline values: CDR1 SGHRS, CDR2 YFSETQ.

This chain connects TRBV30 to TRBJ2-3; 10 positions agree with TRBD1. Germline assignment: CDR1 GTSNPN and CDR2 SVGIG (reference sequence). V lost 5 bases to trimming and J lost 4 bases; unmatched junction nucleotides: 12. The CDR3 contains 16 residues. This chain's CDR3 is CAWDFAGQGVPDTQYF. The CDR3 DNA follows: TGTGCCTGGGACTTCGCTGGACAGGGGGTCCCAGATACGCAGTATTTT.

This clone has only one observation. The rearrangement joins TRBV5-6 to TRBJ2-7; 7 bases are a match to TRBD1. CDR1 and CDR2 from the germline V gene are SGHDT and YYEEEE. This CDR3 has 15 residues. With V trimmed by 2 bases and J by 3 bases, 8 bases remained unmatched. The CDR3 nucleotides are TGTGCCAGCAGCTTCTTAACAGGGGTGGTCTACGAGCAGTACTTC. This encodes CASSFLTGVVYEQYF.

The V and J genes are TRBV19 and TRBJ1-1, with unresolved D. The ends were cut back, 9 bases at V and 7 bases at J, with 12 bases in the middle. The CDR3 is made up of 11 amino acids. CDR1 LNHDA and CDR2 SQIVND come from the germline V gene (reference sequence). CDR3 sequence (DNA): TGTGCCAGCCTTAGGTGGAATGAAGCTTTCTTT. Protein sequence: CASLRWNEAFF.

The chain combines TRBV5-6 with TRBJ2-1; TRBD1 agrees at 10 bases. This CDR3 spans 13 amino acids. J gave up 8 bases and V 7 bases, and 6 bases lay outside the gene matches. Germline V gives CDR1 SGHDT, CDR2 YYEEEE. The CDR3 sequence: CASRDRGSDEQFF. CDR3 bases: TGTGCCAGCCGGGACAGGGGATCAGATGAGCAGTTCTTC. The full variable domain, its missing parts supplied by reference TRBV5-6 and TRBJ2-1, is DAGVTQSPTHLIKTRGQQVTLRCSPKSGHDTVSWYQQALGQGPQFIFQYYEEEERQRGNFPDRFSGHQFPNYSSELNVNALLLGDSALYLCASRDRGSDEQFFGPGTRLTVL.